Shown below are 6 T cell receptor beta chains from a single sample sequenced in a study of response to subunit inactivated influenza vaccine. TCRdb redid the calling of the RT-PCR reads with MiXCR, one entry per CDR3 protein. The sample carries under 850,000 distinct CDR3 sequences, about a fifth recorded once. The sample in question was PBMCs from blood, obtained roughly 5 days after vaccination. The receptors come from a man aged 50 to 60 who received an inactivated influenza vaccine.

J is TRBJ2-3 and V is TRBV7-4; 7 positions agree with TRBD1. With 8 bases clipped from V and 1 base from J, the junction kept 6 bases outside the gene matches. Germline CDR1 and CDR2: SGHVT and SQSDAQ. CDR3 length: 14 amino acids. CDR3 nucleotides: TGTGCCAGCCCCTGGCAGGGGGGCACAGATACGCAGTATTTT. This translates into CASPWQGGTDTQYF.

This clonotype showed up just a few times. This chain joins TRBV21-1 and TRBJ2-1; TRBD1 reflects the table's D call only, with no check against the DNA. TRBV21-1 is a pseudogene locus. The CDR3 consists of 15 residues. The CDR3 loop is CARGVGSRSNNEQFF. DNA of the CDR3: TGTGCCAGAGGGGTAGGGTCGAGAAGCAACAATGAGCAGTTCTTC.

This clonotype showed up just a few times. The chain combines TRBV27 with TRBJ2-5; D might be TRBD1 (6 bases). Trimming removed 8 bases from V and 5 bases from J, with 9 bases in between. Germline loops: CDR1 MNHEY, CDR2 SMNVEV (reference sequence). The CDR3 spans 11 residues. CDR3 nucleotides: TGTGCCAGCGGAAGGGGGGAGACCCAGTACTTC. Its translation: CASGRGETQYF.

This clonotype has only a few counts. This chain uses TRBV11-2 with TRBJ2-1, with D unclear. Germline V gives CDR1 SGHAT, CDR2 FQNNGV. V lost 2 bases and J lost 7, with 9 bases in between. The CDR3 length is 13 residues. In nucleotides, the CDR3 is TGTGCCAGCAGCTTAATTAGGCGGAATGAGCAGTTCTTC. This codes for CASSLIRRNEQFF.

The chain combines TRBV27 with TRBJ2-7; TRBD2 matches 10 bases. This CDR3 region has 14 residues. V was clipped by 6 bases and J by 2 bases; unmatched bases: 4. Germline V gene data show CDR1 as MNHEY and CDR2 as SMNVEV (reference sequence). CDR3 sequence reads: CASRLAGYTYEQYF. The CDR3, as DNA: TGTGCCAGCAGACTAGCGGGGTATACCTACGAGCAGTACTTC.

This clonotype was detected only once. A much larger clone sits a single nucleotide away, making a read error possible. The CDR3 region has the DNA TGCAGTGCTAGCCCGGACAGCTCCTACGAGCAGTACTTC. Translation gives CSASPDSSYEQYF. The chain carries TRBV20-1 and TRBJ2-7; D perhaps matches TRBD1 (6 bases). Germline CDR1 DFQATT, CDR2 SNEGSKA (reference sequence). This CDR3 is 13 amino acids long. V lost 3 bases to trimming and J lost 0 bases, with 9 bases between them.